This entry lists 8 T cell receptor beta chains sequenced from one sample in a study of cytomegalovirus exposure and HLA in healthy donors. A multiplex PCR was run with 60 Vbeta primers and 13 Jbeta primers. Sequencing used immunoSEQ multiplex PCR; TCRdb keeps in-frame clones, though not all of them. The data contain 60,000 or so clones, approximately 80% of them seen just once; the ten biggest clones take up roughly 3.3%. Input material: PBMCs. These receptors all come from a woman between 40 and 50 years old in good health and CMV-seropositive.

This clone was seen a handful of times. The V and J genes are TRBV30 and TRBJ1-6; D is perhaps TRBD1 (5 bases). CDR3 length: 16 residues. V lost 1 base and J 9 bases, leaving 19 bases between the germline ends. Germline V lookup: CDR1 GTSNPN, CDR2 SVGIG (reference sequence). In nucleotides, the CDR3 is TGTGCCTGGAGTGCCCTGGGCAGGGAGGTGGGTTCACCCCTCCACTTT. Its protein product is CAWSALGREVGSPLHF.

This rearrangement joins TRBV5-1 to TRBJ1-4, with TRBD1 matching 8 bases. The germline gives CDR1 SGHRS, CDR2 YFSETQ. The CDR3 runs to 14 residues. Unmatched junction bases numbered 6, after V lost 4 bases and J lost 7 bases. The CDR3: CASSPDRAGEKLFF. The CDR3 DNA reads TGCGCCAGCAGCCCGGACAGGGCGGGTGAAAAACTGTTTTTT.

This clone was found a few times. The rearrangement joins TRBV10-3 to TRBJ2-2; perhaps TRBD2 as D (5 bases). The CDR3 runs 14 residues. Germline V lookup: CDR1 ENHRY, CDR2 SYGVKD. Trimming took off 5 bases at V and 3 bases at J, with 10 bases between the two ends. This CDR3 is CAISPGWDTGELFF. DNA for the CDR3: TGTGCCATCAGTCCGGGATGGGACACCGGGGAGCTGTTTTTT.

CDR3 coding DNA: TGCGCCAGCAGCTCGGCCCTCCTGAGGCAAGAGACCCAGTACTTC. Translating it yields CASSSALLRQETQYF. This sequence joins TRBV5-1 and TRBJ2-5; D gene uncertain. The CDR3 runs to 15 residues. Trimming cost V 3 bases and J 2 bases, with 14 bases left between them. Germline V gene sequence: CDR1 SGHRS, CDR2 YFSETQ.

In its sample, this clone was seen a few times. V usage is TRBV6-6 and J usage is TRBJ1-4; unclear D gene. Trimming removed 7 bases at V and 7 bases at J, with 13 bases between. Germline V gene data show CDR1 as MNHNY and CDR2 as SVGAGI (reference sequence). The CDR3 totals 13 residues. The CDR3 sequence is CASTLGGIEKLFF. The CDR3 DNA is TGTGCCAGCACCCTCGGAGGGATTGAAAAACTGTTTTTT.

The rearrangement uses TRBV18 and TRBJ1-6, with a tentative D call TRBD1 (5 bases). The CDR3 spans 15 residues. V gave up 9 bases and J gave up 7 bases, with 19 bases separating them. The germline gives CDR1 KGHSH, CDR2 LQKENI. CDR3 sequence reads: CARYRIRECNSPLHF. The CDR3 DNA sequence: TGTGCCAGATATCGGATCAGGGAATGCAATTCACCCCTCCACTTT.

The chain couples TRBV10-2 to TRBJ1-2; possibly TRBD1 for D (6 bases). This CDR3 comprises 15 residues. Per the germline V gene, CDR1 is WSHSY and CDR2 is SAAADI. Trimming stripped 11 bases from V and 6 bases from J, with 25 bases between. The CDR3 is CAPRGRGPQEDGYTF. CDR3 nucleotide sequence: TGCGCCCCCAGGGGAAGGGGCCCCCAAGAGGATGGCTACACCTTC.

V and J are TRBV7-8 and TRBJ2-1; 9 nucleotides align to TRBD1. The CDR3 consists of 14 residues. J was trimmed by 8 bases and V by 6 bases; bases with no gene match: 8. CDR1 is SGHVS, CDR2 FQNEAQ, per germline. The CDR3 DNA follows: TGTGCCAGCAGAGGGACAGGGAAACTGCATGAGCAGTTCTTC. Amino acids: CASRGTGKLHEQFF.